Sequencing of this TCR beta chain was carried out in a study of shared clonotypes between healthy human individuals. Study-level results: Limitation of the genetic and exposure-history diversity represented came from the few donors.

The donors, healthy adults who were HIV-negative, had experienced no recent acute infections or vaccinations. As concerns this clone: Antigen: not known.

This table comes from immunoSEQ multiplex PCR, and its TCRdb copy is limited to in-frame clones, with some not included. This table holds over 400,000 clones, 81% found once. Sequenced input: PBMCs. The sequence was obtained from a woman aged 40 to 49 in good health. Some clones in this sample may be carry-over from other donors' samples.

CDR3 DNA sequence: TGTGCCAGCAGCTTCTTAGCGGGAGGCCCAGATACGCAGTATTTT. It translates to CASSFLAGGPDTQYF. The rearrangement joins TRBV7-3 to TRBJ2-3; TRBD2 matches 10 bases. This CDR3 region has 15 residues. V was clipped by 3 bases and J by 4 bases; unmatched bases: 4. Germline V gene data show CDR1 as SGHTA and CDR2 as FQGTGA. Combining the CDR3 with reference TRBV7-3 and TRBJ2-3 gives the whole variable domain GAGVSQTPSNKVTEKGKYVELRCDPISGHTALYWYRQSLGQGPEFLIYFQGTGAADDSGLPNDRFFAVRPEGSVSTLKIQRTERGDSAVYLCASSFLAGGPDTQYFGPGTRLTVL.